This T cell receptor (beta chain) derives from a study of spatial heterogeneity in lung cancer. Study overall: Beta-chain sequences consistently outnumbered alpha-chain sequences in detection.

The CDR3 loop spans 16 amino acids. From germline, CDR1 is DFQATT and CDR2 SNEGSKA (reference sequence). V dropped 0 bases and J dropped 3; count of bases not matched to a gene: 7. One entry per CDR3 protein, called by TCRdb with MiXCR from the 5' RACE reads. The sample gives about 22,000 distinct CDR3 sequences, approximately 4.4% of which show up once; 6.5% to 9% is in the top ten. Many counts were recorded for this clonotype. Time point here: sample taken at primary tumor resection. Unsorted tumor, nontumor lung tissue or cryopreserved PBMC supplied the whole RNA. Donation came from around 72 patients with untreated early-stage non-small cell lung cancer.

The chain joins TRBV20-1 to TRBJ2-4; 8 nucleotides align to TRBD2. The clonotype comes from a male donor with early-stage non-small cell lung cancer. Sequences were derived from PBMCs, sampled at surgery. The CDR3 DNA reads TGCAGTGCTAGAGACCCGGGGGGGCCGGACAAAAACATTCAGTACTTC. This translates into CSARDPGGPDKNIQYF.